The clone carrying this T cell receptor (beta chain) was seen a few times. The antigen remains undetermined. This entry is derived from a study of response to subunit inactivated influenza vaccine. Overall study results and limits: Each seasonal influenza vaccination recruits few new T cells, the authors suggested.

MiXCR was run by TCRdb on the RT-PCR reads, yielding one entry per CDR3 protein. The table has roughly 760,000 distinct CDR3 sequences, 21% seen once; the top ten hold roughly 10%. This material consisted of PBMCs from blood, taken 5 to 6 days after vaccination. This sequence originates from a man aged 45-65 years who received an inactivated influenza vaccine.

CDR3 nucleotide sequence: TGTGCCAGCAGCTTAGCGGCGGCCAGCTCCTACAATGAGCAGTTCTTC. It yields the protein CASSLAAASSYNEQFF. The rearrangement uses TRBV7-8 and TRBJ2-1; D is ambiguous. This CDR3 is 16 amino acids long. Germline V gives CDR1 SGHVS, CDR2 FQNEAQ. V was shortened by 0 bases and J by 0 bases, with 9 bases between the two germline ends.